Below, one T cell receptor beta chain is given with its context. The entry originates in a study of blood T cell repertoires in COVID-19. Overall study context: Acute-phase and convalescent COVID-19 samples originated in the United States, Italy and Spain. Sample material is recorded as cDNA or gDNA derived from T cells, B-cell-depleted T cells, or PBMCs.

How the authors handled the data: Reference gene primers were amplified, and this amplification served to estimate nucleated cell counts. Libraries were prepared by immunoSEQ multiplex PCR; TCRdb keeps only in-frame clonotypes and omits some of them. V, J and clone size are taken as reported in that table, and D and trimming were inferred from the DNA itself. This table has 130,000 or so clones, about 83% appearing once. Per germline, CDR1 MNHEY and CDR2 SVGAGI. With 2 bases removed from V and 7 bases from J, the gap between germline ends came to 3 bases. The length of the CDR3 is 12 residues. The sequence was obtained from a human donor in a cohort sampled during active COVID-19. The source material was peripheral blood. V gene TRBV6-5 combines with J gene TRBJ1-6; D uncertain. For the CDR3, the DNA is TGTGCCAGCAGTTACCAAAATTCACCCCTCCACTTT. Its protein is CASSYQNSPLHF.